The source of this TCR beta chain is a study of blood T cell repertoires in COVID-19. Study summary: Donors in the United States, Italy and Spain gave samples during acute or convalescent COVID-19. From T cells, B-cell-depleted T cells, or PBMCs came the material, which was cDNA or gDNA.

The V end lost 7 bases, the J end lost 3 bases, and 12 bases lay between the germline ends. CDR3 length: 13 amino acids. Looked up from germline, CDR1 is MNHEY and CDR2 is SVGAGI. As handled by the study authors: Amplification of reference gene primers provided the estimated nucleated cell counts. Sequenced by immunoSEQ multiplex PCR; TCRdb stores in-frame clones only, minus some. From that table come the V and J calls and clone size; the DNA was used to work out D and trimming. The sample contains about 53,000 clones, 75% to 80% of which appear only once. This sequence originates from a man between 65 and 80 years old with active or convalescent COVID-19. Sequenced input: peripheral blood. The rearrangement joins TRBV6-5 to TRBJ1-2; TRBD1 might be the D (5 bases). CDR3 DNA: TGTGCCAGCACCAGGGAGGGAGACTATGGCTACACCTTC. The encoded protein is CASTREGDYGYTF.